The T cell receptor beta chain described here comes from a study of blood T cell repertoires in COVID-19. Study overall: The analysed material was cDNA or gDNA that came from T cells, B-cell-depleted T cells, or PBMCs.

Germline values: CDR1 KGHSH, CDR2 LQKENI. The CDR3 loop spans 15 amino acids. The V segment lost 3 bases and the J segment 5 bases; nucleotides outside the gene matches: 8. Under the authors' procedure: Reference gene primer amplification gave nucleated cell count estimates. This table comes from immunoSEQ multiplex PCR, and its TCRdb copy is limited to in-frame clones, with some not included. For V, J and clone size, that table is used; D and trimming come from the DNA. Altogether approximately 150,000 clones are present, more than 60% being singletons, with the ten largest covering around 2.1%. This clone was detected a few times.

The TCR comes from a woman aged 60-75 years with acute or convalescent COVID-19. The chain links TRBV18 to TRBJ1-1, with 8 positions matching TRBD1. The specimen was peripheral blood. The CDR3 sequence is CASSPQGASFTEAFF. CDR3 nucleotides: TGTGCCAGCTCACCGCAGGGGGCGTCGTTTACTGAAGCTTTCTTT. Looking up the rest from reference TRBV18 and TRBJ1-1 gives the full variable domain: NAGVMQNPRHLVRRRGQEARLRCSPMKGHSHVYWYRQLPEEGLKFMVYLQKENIIDESGMPKERFSAEFPKEGPSILRIQQVVRGDSAAYFCASSPQGASFTEAFFGQGTRLTVV.